These 22 T cell receptor beta chains were sequenced from one sample in a study of T-cell memory formation after mild COVID-19. TCRdb recomputed calls from the 5' RACE reads with MiXCR, one row per CDR3 protein. The sample carries approximately 150,000 distinct CDR3 sequences, about 6% recorded once. The sequenced sample was PBMCs or a T cell subset sorted from them (not recorded which). Source of these receptors: an adult woman who had mild COVID-19 (a few samples of this study predate the infection). Cell type and time point are not known.

This clonotype showed up many times. The gene calls are TRBV3-1 and TRBJ2-3, with 15 bases lining up with TRBD2. The CDR3 loop spans 15 amino acids. With V trimmed by 6 bases and J by 5 bases, 3 bases remained unmatched. From germline, CDR1 is LGHDT and CDR2 YNNKEL (reference sequence). CDR3 residues: CASRPGLAGGDTQYF. CDR3 nucleotide sequence: TGTGCCAGCAGACCGGGACTAGCGGGGGGAGATACGCAGTATTTT.

In its sample, this clonotype was seen many times. The chain employs TRBV18 and TRBJ2-7; D possibly corresponds to TRBD2 (6 bases). CDR3 length equals 17 residues. V lost 3 bases and J lost 5, with 23 bases in between. Germline lookup yields CDR1 KGHSH and CDR2 LQKENI. The CDR3 loop is CASSPAGLPLRGDEQYF. DNA for the CDR3: TGTGCCAGCTCACCGGCTGGACTACCGCTTCGCGGGGACGAGCAGTACTTC.

This clonotype was picked up a small number of times. A junction boundary mismatches the germline segment, possibly from a read error. V usage is TRBV10-3 and J usage is TRBJ2-4, with 7 bases identical to TRBD2. The CDR3 contains 13 residues. Germline V lookup: CDR1 ENHRY, CDR2 SYGVKD. CDR3 DNA sequence: TGTGCCATCAGTGAGTCGGAGGGACTACGAGTTCACTTC. Its translation is CAISESEGLRVHF.

This clonotype was seen a handful of times. The gene calls are TRBV7-9 and TRBJ2-5; no clear D. Looked up from germline, CDR1 is SEHNR and CDR2 is FQNEAQ (reference sequence). The CDR3 loop spans 13 amino acids. Between the trimmed V and J ends, which lost 2 bases and 0 bases, there was a span of 4 bases. The CDR3 protein is CASSLHDQETQYF. The CDR3 DNA reads as TGTGCCAGCAGCTTACATGACCAAGAGACCCAGTACTTC.

The chain carries TRBV19 and TRBJ1-1, with D tentatively TRBD1 (5 bases). From germline, CDR1 is LNHDA and CDR2 SQIVND (reference sequence). The CDR3 is made up of 13 amino acids. Deletions cut 3 bases from V and 7 bases from J, with 12 bases between. The CDR3 loop is CASSIKGLSEAFF. CDR3 sequence (DNA): TGTGCCAGTAGTATTAAGGGGCTGAGTGAAGCTTTCTTT.

This clonotype was seen repeatedly, ten times or more. This rearrangement joins TRBV7-8 to TRBJ1-5; 7 bases map to TRBD1. Germline loops: CDR1 SGHVS, CDR2 FQNEAQ. The CDR3 consists of 14 residues. J lost 4 bases, V lost 4 bases, and 4 bases had no gene match. The CDR3 DNA sequence: TGTGCCAGCAGCTCGGCAGGGGGTAATCAGCCCCAGCATTTT. It specifies CASSSAGGNQPQHF.

This clonotype was detected many times. The J gene is TRBJ2-7, the V gene TRBV6-5; 9 nucleotides agree with TRBD2. After removal of 3 bases from V and 2 bases from J, the junction contained 5 bases not matched to a gene. CDR3 length: 15 residues. CDR1 is MNHEY, CDR2 SVGAGI, per germline. The CDR3 reads CASSYMAGGPYEQYF. In DNA, the CDR3 is TGTGCCAGCAGTTATATGGCGGGAGGGCCCTACGAGCAGTACTTC.

CDR3 bases: TGTGCCAGCAGTCCCACACAGGGCTACACTGAAGCTTTCTTT. This encodes CASSPTQGYTEAFF. This sequence joins TRBV28 and TRBJ1-1, with D possibly matching TRBD1 (6 bases). Germline V gene lookup returns CDR1 MDHEN and CDR2 SYDVKM. Trimming shortened V by 5 bases and J by 3 bases, and 13 bases separated the two germline ends. The CDR3 runs 14 residues. Full variable domain (rest looked up from reference TRBV28 and TRBJ1-1): DVKVTQSSRYLVKRTGEKVFLECVQDMDHENMFWYRQDPGLGLRLIYFSYDVKMKEKGDIPEGYSVSREKKERFSLILESASTNQTSMYLCASSPTQGYTEAFFGQGTRLTVV.

A few counts support this clonotype. The rearrangement uses TRBV6-2 or TRBV6-3 and TRBJ2-3; D unclear. Per the germline V gene, CDR1 is MNHEY and CDR2 is SVGEGT. Trimming removed 1 base from V and 3 bases from J, with 8 bases in between. This CDR3 is 14 amino acids long. In DNA form, the CDR3 reads TGTGCCAGCAGTTACTTAAGCCGGACAGATACGCAGTATTTT. This encodes CASSYLSRTDTQYF.

This clonotype was counted at least ten times. The rearrangement links TRBV24-1 to TRBJ1-2, with D tentatively TRBD1 (6 bases). CDR1 and CDR2 (germline): KGHDR, SFDVKD. The CDR3 runs 14 residues. With 1 base removed from V and 6 bases from J, the gap between germline ends came to 11 bases. Written as DNA, the CDR3 is TGTGCCACCAGTGATTTTGAACAGGGTAATGGCTACACCTTC. Protein sequence: CATSDFEQGNGYTF.

The table lists this clonotype with many counts. This sequence joins TRBV20-1 and TRBJ2-5; the match to TRBD2 covers 7 bases. Germline V gives CDR1 DFQATT, CDR2 SNEGSKA (reference sequence). The CDR3 has 12 residues. J lost 9 bases, V lost 5 bases, and 9 bases had no gene match. CDR3 nucleotide sequence: TGCAGTGCTGCCCCGGGGGGAGGGGCCCAGTACTTC. Translating it yields CSAAPGGGAQYF.

Note on this clonotype: A read error may account for a junction end that differs from germline. The chain couples TRBV5-1 to TRBJ1-3; no clear D gene. Germline lookup yields CDR1 SGHRS and CDR2 YFSETQ. CDR3 length: 15 amino acids. The CDR3 DNA sequence: TGCGCCAGCAGCTTGGAGACCACCTCTGGAAACACCATATACTTT. Amino acids: CASSLETTSGNTIYF.

J is TRBJ2-3 and V is TRBV7-6; 10 nucleotides agree with TRBD2. Germline V lookup: CDR1 SGHVS, CDR2 FNYEAQ. CDR3 length: 18 residues. Trimming removed 1 base from V and 1 base from J; junction bases left unmatched: 8. Here the CDR3 DNA reads TGTGCCAGCAGCTTAGATGGTTGGCTAGCGGGGGGCACAGATACGCAGTATTTT. Translating it yields CASSLDGWLAGGTDTQYF.

This clonotype was picked up a small number of times. The chain carries TRBV12-3 or TRBV12-4 and TRBJ2-6; D tentatively reads TRBD1 or TRBD2 (6 bases each). Trimming removed 10 bases from V and 7 bases from J, with 17 bases in between. The CDR3 runs to 14 residues. The CDR3 DNA sequence: TGTGCCACACGGACAGTGCGGGGAGCCAACGTCCTGACTTTC. Residues: CATRTVRGANVLTF.

The sample holds a few counts of this clonotype. This chain connects TRBV3-1 to TRBJ1-2, with D tentatively TRBD1 (6 bases). V was clipped by 0 bases and J by 4 bases, with 12 bases between them. This CDR3 contains 15 residues. CDR1 and CDR2 from the germline V gene are LGHDT and YNNKEL (reference sequence). CDR3 nucleotides: TGTGCCAGCAGCCAAGAAGGAGGGACACTCTATGGCTACACCTTC. It translates to CASSQEGGTLYGYTF.

This clonotype was counted ten times or more. The chain links TRBV4-2 to TRBJ2-1; D may be TRBD1 (5 bases). The V gene's germline CDR1 is LGHNA and CDR2 YNFKEQ. V lost 1 base, J lost 7 bases, and 23 bases lay in between. CDR3 size: 18 residues. CDR3 sequence (DNA): TGTGCCAGCAGCCAAGGCTGGGTGGGCAGGGTCGTCAGGAATGAGCAGTTCTTC. Its translation: CASSQGWVGRVVRNEQFF.

In its sample, this clonotype was seen a few times. The V gene is TRBV7-2, the J gene TRBJ2-2; TRBD2 aligns across 11 bases. The germline V gene has CDR1 SGHTA and CDR2 FQGNSA. V was clipped by 5 bases and J by 7 bases; unmatched bases: 6. The CDR3 has 15 amino acids. This CDR3 is CASSPLAGAVGELFF. The CDR3 DNA follows: TGTGCCAGCAGCCCACTAGCGGGAGCTGTCGGGGAGCTGTTTTTT. Combining the CDR3 with reference TRBV7-2 and TRBJ2-2 gives the whole variable domain GAGVSQSPSNKVTEKGKDVELRCDPISGHTALYWYRQSLGQGLEFLIYFQGNSAPDKSGLPSDRFSAERTGGSVSTLTIQRTQQEDSAVYLCASSPLAGAVGELFFGEGSRLTVL.

This clonotype was counted only a few times. V and J are TRBV5-1 and TRBJ1-2; 7 nucleotides agree with TRBD1. Per germline, CDR1 SGHRS and CDR2 YFSETQ. This CDR3 contains 14 residues. With 4 bases clipped from V and 5 bases from J, the junction kept 8 bases outside the gene matches. CDR3 in amino acids: CASSPPDRTYGYTF. As DNA, the CDR3 is TGCGCCAGCAGCCCCCCGGACAGGACGTATGGCTACACCTTC.

This clonotype was picked up many times. The chain is built from TRBV5-4 and TRBJ2-3; 11 nucleotides agree with TRBD2. Germline CDR1 SGHNT, CDR2 YYREEE (reference sequence). V shed 4 bases and J 4 bases; nucleotides not matched to a gene: 5. This CDR3 is 15 amino acids long. The CDR3 bases are TGTGCCAGCAGCCCGGGACTAGCGGCCCCAGATACGCAGTATTTT. Translating gives CASSPGLAAPDTQYF. The full variable domain, rest sourced from reference TRBV5-4 and TRBJ2-3, is ETGVTQSPTHLIKTRGQQVTLRCSSQSGHNTVSWYQQALGQGPQFIFQYYREEENGRGNFPPRFSGLQFPNYSSELNVNALELDDSALYLCASSPGLAAPDTQYFGPGTRLTVL.

This clonotype was observed a few times. The chain joins TRBV19 to TRBJ2-7, with 7 bases matching TRBD1. With 6 bases clipped from V and 0 bases from J, the junction kept 5 bases outside the gene matches. The CDR3 runs 14 residues. The V gene's germline CDR1 is LNHDA and CDR2 SQIVND (reference sequence). The CDR3 sequence is CASRHTGASYEQYF. For the CDR3, the DNA is TGTGCCAGTAGACACACAGGGGCCTCCTACGAGCAGTACTTC.

This clonotype has a count of ten or more. The chain has TRBV7-3 and TRBJ2-2; D unresolved. CDR3 size: 15 residues. V was pared by 3 bases and J by 1 base, with 9 bases between. Per the germline V gene, CDR1 is SGHTA and CDR2 is FQGTGA. CDR3 in amino acids: CASSLNPLNTGELFF. CDR3 bases: TGTGCCAGCAGCTTGAATCCCTTGAACACCGGGGAGCTGTTTTTT.

Comment on this clonotype: A much bigger clone sits one base away, suggesting this may be a read error. CDR3 protein: CAGSTTSTRVGPDTQYF. The CDR3 nucleotides read TGTGCCGGCAGCACTACATCGACAAGGGTTGGCCCAGATACGCAGTATTTT. The chain employs TRBV7-2 and TRBJ2-3; no reliable D call. Germline V CDR1 and CDR2: SGHTA, FQGNSA. The CDR3 is made up of 17 amino acids. The variable domain in full, completed from reference TRBV7-2 and TRBJ2-3, reads GAGVSQSPSNKVTEKGKDVELRCDPISGHTALYWYRQSLGQGLEFLIYFQGNSAPDKSGLPSDRFSAERTGGSVSTLTIQRTQQEDSAVYLCAGSTTSTRVGPDTQYFGPGTRLTVL.